The T cell receptor (beta chain) under discussion was sequenced for a study of shared clonotypes between healthy human individuals. Study-level points and caveats: Sequencing depth was a factor that was expected to affect clonotype sharing among donors. In general, naive subsets displayed greater estimated richness than memory subsets did.

Remarks on this clone: What it binds is unknown.

The V segment lost 2 bases and the J segment 3 bases; nucleotides outside the gene matches: 4. The CDR3 is 16 residues long. Germline V gene lookup returns CDR1 LGHNA and CDR2 YNFKEQ. Deep-level running was used for the assay. Libraries were prepared by immunoSEQ multiplex PCR; TCRdb keeps only in-frame clonotypes and omits some of them. This table has about 2 million clones, over 85% appearing once. The rearrangement uses TRBV4-2 and TRBJ2-2, with 9 bases lining up with TRBD1. The sequenced material came from naive CD4+ T cells sorted from blood. Specified subset: CD45RA+ positively selected. The TCR comes from a man aged 18-30 years in good health. CDR3 in amino acids: CASSQSDRGYTGELFF. DNA for the CDR3: TGTGCCAGCAGCCAATCCGACAGGGGGTACACCGGGGAGCTGTTTTTT.